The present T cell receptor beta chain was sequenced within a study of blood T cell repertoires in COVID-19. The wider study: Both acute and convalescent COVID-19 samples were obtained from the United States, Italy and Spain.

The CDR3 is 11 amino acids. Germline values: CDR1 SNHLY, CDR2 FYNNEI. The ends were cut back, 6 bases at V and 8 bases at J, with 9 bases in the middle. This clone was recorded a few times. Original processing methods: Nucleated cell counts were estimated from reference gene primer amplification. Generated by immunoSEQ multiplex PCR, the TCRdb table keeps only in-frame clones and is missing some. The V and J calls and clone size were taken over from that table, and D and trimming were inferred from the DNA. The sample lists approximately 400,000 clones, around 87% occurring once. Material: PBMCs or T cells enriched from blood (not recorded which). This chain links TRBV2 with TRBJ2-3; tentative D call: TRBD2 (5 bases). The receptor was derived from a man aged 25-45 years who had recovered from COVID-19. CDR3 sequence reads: CASRLERTQYF. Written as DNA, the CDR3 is TGTGCCAGCAGACTAGAGCGTACGCAGTATTTT.